These 28 T cell receptor beta chains came from one sample sequenced in a study of T cell clonality in common variable immunodeficiency. Profiled with immunoSEQ multiplex PCR; TCRdb holds only in-frame clones, not every one. The table lists about 64,000 clones, with no singletons. Sequencing was performed on peripheral blood mononuclear cells. These receptor sequences come from a person aged 18-69 years in good health.

This clone has at least ten counts. The CDR3 end is not reached by the read, which stops 3 residues before it; the germline J gene fills it in. The genes are TRBV5-6 and TRBJ1-5, with a weak D call TRBD1 (5 bases). The germline gives CDR1 SGHDT, CDR2 YYEEEE. The CDR3 runs 14 residues. Trimming took off 1 base at V and 2 bases at J, with 7 bases between the two ends. Partial CDR3 DNA: TGTGCCAGCAGCTTGTGGGGGGGCAATCAGCCC. Amino acid sequence: CASSLWGGNQP. The whole CDR3 sequence is CASSLWGGNQPQHF. Complete variable domain (other parts from reference TRBV5-6 and TRBJ1-5): DAGVTQSPTHLIKTRGQQVTLRCSPKSGHDTVSWYQQALGQGPQFIFQYYEEEERQRGNFPDRFSGHQFPNYSSELNVNALLLGDSALYLCASSLWGGNQPQHFGDGTRLSIL.

This clone was observed at least ten times. With the read ending 3 residues before the CDR3 end, the germline J gene is used to fill in that end. The chain uses TRBV6-1 and TRBJ2-7; unclear D gene. There are 12 residues in the CDR3. Germline CDR1 MNHNS, CDR2 SASEGT. The V and J ends lost 4 bases and 1 base respectively, with 5 bases between them. Partial CDR3 DNA: TGTGCCAGCAGTGTCACTTCCTACGAG. This sequence encodes CASSVTSYE. The complete CDR3 reads CASSVTSYEQYF.

This clone was counted ten times or more. The read stops 3 residues short of the end of the CDR3; the missing end is completed from the germline J gene. The chain carries TRBV5-1 and TRBJ2-3, with D possibly matching TRBD1 (5 bases). V gave up 0 bases and J gave up 5 bases, with 22 bases separating them. In germline, CDR1 is SGHRS, CDR2 YFSETQ. The length of the CDR3 is 18 residues. The chain's CDR3 is CASSLALWTYNVEDTQYF. The CDR3 DNA, read in part, is TGCGCCAGCAGCTTGGCCTTGTGGACATATAACGTCGAAGATACG.

This clone showed up many times. With the read ending 3 residues before the CDR3 end, the germline J gene is used to fill in that end. The V call is TRBV10-3, the J call TRBJ1-3, with 9 bases lining up with TRBD1. The CDR3 has 14 amino acids. Trimming cost V 6 bases and J 4 bases; bases outside gene matches: 4. The germline V gene has CDR1 ENHRY and CDR2 SYGVKD. The part of the CDR3 DNA that was read is TGTGCCATCAGGAGGACAGGGGACGGAAACACC. Amino acids: CAIRRTGDGNT. The CDR3 reads in full as CAIRRTGDGNTIYF.

This clone was found many times. The read terminates 3 residues ahead of where the CDR3 ends, so the germline J gene completes it. This chain connects TRBV20-1 to TRBJ1-1; perhaps TRBD1 as D (5 bases). The CDR3 is 16 residues long. CDR1 is DFQATT and CDR2 is SNEGSKA in the germline V gene (reference sequence). Between the trimmed V and J ends, which lost 1 base and 1 base, there was a span of 16 bases. The CDR3 spells CSARALRGTSNTEAFF. The sequenced CDR3 bases are TGCAGTGCTAGAGCCCTTAGGGGTACTTCGAACACTGAA.

This clone was recorded many times. Read data end 3 residues before the CDR3 end; the end is taken from the germline J gene. This chain connects TRBV2 to TRBJ1-4, with 8 bases that match TRBD1. Trimming cost V 7 bases and J 2 bases; bases outside gene matches: 9. The CDR3 length is 16 residues. The germline CDR1 and CDR2 sequences are SNHLY and FYNNEI. The CDR3 sequence is CASNQDRAATNEKLFF. The CDR3 bases that were read are TGTGCCAGCAACCAGGACAGGGCCGCCACTAATGAAAAA.

This clone was picked up many times. With the read ending 3 residues before the CDR3 end, the germline J gene is used to fill in that end. V gene TRBV20-1 combines with J gene TRBJ2-6; D could derive from TRBD1 or TRBD2 (6 bases each). The CDR3 sequence is 17 residues long. The germline V gene has CDR1 DFQATT and CDR2 SNEGSKA (reference sequence). V was cut by 0 bases and J by 0 bases, with 12 bases left in between. The sequenced CDR3 bases are TGCAGTGCTAGAGATAGGAGGGGGAGCTCTGGGGCCAACGTC. It translates to CSARDRRGSSGANV. The full CDR3 sequence reads CSARDRRGSSGANVLTF.

This clone came up many times. Read sequence stops 3 residues before the CDR3 end, and the germline J gene provides the missing end. J is TRBJ2-7 and V is TRBV28; a weak D match, TRBD1 (5 bases). Trimming stripped 1 base from V and 2 bases from J, with 9 bases between. CDR1 and CDR2 from the germline V gene are MDHEN and SYDVKM. The CDR3 covers 14 residues. The part of the CDR3 DNA that was read is TGTGCCAGCAGTTTATCAGGGTTACCCTACGAG. Encoded protein: CASSLSGLPYE. The CDR3, in full, reads CASSLSGLPYEQYF.

This clone was detected ten times or more. The DNA ends 3 residues before the CDR3 does, and the rest of the CDR3 is filled in from the germline J gene. The chain couples TRBV4-1 to TRBJ2-7, with a tentative D call TRBD1 (5 bases). V lost 4 bases and J 3 bases, leaving 19 bases between the germline ends. The CDR3 length is 16 residues. Germline loops: CDR1 MGHRA, CDR2 YSYEKL. Partial CDR3 DNA: TGCGCCAGCAGCCTTTACTCTGAGACAGAACTCTACGAG. Amino acid sequence: CASSLYSETELYE. The entire CDR3 protein reads CASSLYSETELYEQYF.

This clone was counted between two and nine times. The read ends 3 residues early relative to the CDR3; the germline J gene fills the gap. The V and J genes are TRBV11-3 and TRBJ2-7; D is unclear. The germline V and J ends were trimmed by 0 bases and 6 bases, with 9 bases remaining between them. Germline-derived CDR1 and CDR2 are SGHNT and YENEEA. The CDR3 is made up of 13 amino acids. CDR3 in amino acids: CASSLDASVEQYF. The part of the CDR3 DNA that was read is TGTGCCAGCAGCTTAGACGCCAGCGTCGAG.

This clone came up many times. With the read ending 3 residues before the CDR3 end, the germline J gene is used to fill in that end. The V call is TRBV2, the J call TRBJ2-7, with 8 bases that match TRBD1. Unmatched junction bases numbered 12, after V lost 7 bases and J lost 1 base. The CDR3 runs 16 residues. The germline gives CDR1 SNHLY, CDR2 FYNNEI. The part of the CDR3 DNA that was read is TGTGCCAGCATGCGGTCGACGACAGGGGATTCCTACGAG. It is translated as CASMRSTTGDSYE. The complete CDR3 reads CASMRSTTGDSYEQYF.

This clone was counted many times. The read terminates 3 residues ahead of where the CDR3 ends, so the germline J gene completes it. The sample carries other DNA sequences with the same CDR3. The J gene is TRBJ1-1, the V gene TRBV5-1, with 10 bases matching TRBD1. Germline V gene sequence: CDR1 SGHRS, CDR2 YFSETQ. The length of the CDR3 is 15 residues. The CDR3 protein is CASSLAGQGNAGAFF. The sequenced part of the CDR3 DNA is TGCGCCAGCAGCTTGGCGGGACAGGGGAACGCGGGA.

This clone has ten or more counts. The sequenced fragment ends 3 residues before the CDR3 boundary, so the rest is inferred from the germline J gene. V is TRBV5-1 and J is TRBJ2-1, with D possibly TRBD1 on 6 matching bases. Deletions cut 4 bases from V and 8 bases from J, with 10 bases between. Germline-derived CDR1 and CDR2 are SGHRS and YFSETQ. The CDR3 totals 12 residues. The CDR3 sequence is CASSPNRDEQFF. The CDR3 DNA, read in part, is TGCGCCAGCAGCCCGAACAGGGATGAG.

This clone was counted between two and nine times. Read sequence stops 3 residues before the CDR3 end, and the germline J gene provides the missing end. This sequence joins TRBV19 and TRBJ1-5; 7 bases line up with TRBD1. Germline assignment: CDR1 LNHDA and CDR2 SQIVND (reference sequence). Trimming removed 6 bases from V and 7 bases from J; junction bases left unmatched: 12. The CDR3 totals 15 residues. The sequenced CDR3 bases are TGTGCCAGTAGCCGCGACAGGGCACTTGGCCAGCCC. Amino acids: CASSRDRALGQP. The whole CDR3 protein reads CASSRDRALGQPQHF.

This clone was counted ten times or more. The read stops 3 residues short of the end of the CDR3; the missing end is completed from the germline J gene. At the DNA level, this CDR3 is encoded by other sequences in the same sample as well. This chain uses TRBV2 with TRBJ2-1; 13 positions match TRBD2. CDR3 size: 17 residues. CDR1 and CDR2 (germline): SNHLY, FYNNEI. V shed 5 bases, J shed 4 bases, and the junction held 8 bases outside the gene matches. The part of the CDR3 DNA that was read is TGTGCCAGCAGTTACTCAGGACTAGCGGGGGTTTACAATGAG. It is translated as CASSYSGLAGVYNE. The CDR3 as a whole reads CASSYSGLAGVYNEQFF.

Ten or more counts support this clone. This chain's CDR3 is CASTDRRLYGYTF. The CDR3 bases that were read are TGTGCCAGCACAGACAGGCGACTCTATGGC. V is TRBV7-9 and J is TRBJ1-2; weak D call: TRBD1 (6 bases). The CDR3 end lies 3 residues beyond the end of the read and is filled in from the germline J gene. This CDR3 has 13 amino acids. The ends were cut back, 7 bases at V and 4 bases at J, with 13 bases in the middle. Germline CDR1 is SEHNR and CDR2 is FQNEAQ (reference sequence).

The table lists this clone with many counts. A much bigger clone sits one base away, suggesting this may be a read error. The sequenced CDR3 bases are TGTGCCAGCAGCTTATCTAGCGGGAGGGAGAATGAG. It yields the protein CASSLSSGRENE. The full CDR3 protein is CASSLSSGRENEQFF. This rearrangement joins TRBV11-3 to TRBJ2-1; 12 bases agree with TRBD2. The read finishes 3 residues shy of the CDR3 end, and the germline J gene is used to complete it. The CDR3 covers 15 residues. Trimming removed 2 bases from V and 7 bases from J; junction bases left unmatched: 3. From germline, CDR1 is SGHNT and CDR2 YENEEA. The full variable domain, its missing parts supplied by reference TRBV11-3 and TRBJ2-1, is EAGVVQSPRYKIIEKKQPVAFWCNPISGHNTLYWYLQNLGQGPELLIRYENEEAVDDSQLPKDRFSAERLKGVDSTLKIQPAELGDSAVYLCASSLSSGRENEQFFGPGTRLTVL.

This clone was counted many times. The sequenced fragment ends 3 residues before the CDR3 boundary, so the rest is inferred from the germline J gene. The V gene is TRBV12-3 or TRBV12-4, the J gene TRBJ1-4; 7 nucleotides match TRBD1. V shed 6 bases and J 6 bases; nucleotides not matched to a gene: 10. The CDR3 is 15 amino acids. The CDR3 reads CASSPGTEPDEKLFF. The CDR3 DNA, read in part, is TGTGCCAGCAGCCCGGGGACAGAGCCAGATGAAAAA.

This clone has at least ten counts. The sequenced fragment ends 3 residues before the CDR3 boundary, so the rest is inferred from the germline J gene. The chain uses TRBV6-1 and TRBJ1-5; D perhaps matches TRBD1 (5 bases). CDR3 length: 16 residues. V shed 2 bases and J shed 4 bases, with 15 bases lying between them. Germline CDR1 and CDR2: MNHNS and SASEGT. Here the CDR3 reads CASSEQAGLGNQPQHF. The CDR3 bases that were read are TGTGCCAGCAGTGAACAGGCAGGGTTGGGTAATCAGCCC.

This clone has ten or more counts. The read halts 3 residues ahead of the CDR3 end, with the missing end drawn from the germline J gene. The chain employs TRBV6-4 and TRBJ2-3, with a tentative D call TRBD2 (6 bases). The CDR3 is made up of 15 amino acids. Germline values: CDR1 MRHNA, CDR2 SNTAGT. Trimming pared 0 bases from V and 0 bases from J, leaving 7 bases between. CDR3 region: CASSDSRGSTDTQYF. CDR3 DNA, as far as it was read: TGTGCCAGCAGTGACTCTCGGGGGAGCACAGATACG.

This clone occurred many times. The read falls 3 residues short of the CDR3 end, and the missing part is taken from the germline J gene. The chain uses TRBV11-2 and TRBJ1-1, with D tentatively TRBD1 (6 bases). V was shortened by 8 bases and J by 0 bases, with 7 bases between the two germline ends. The CDR3 has 12 residues. Germline V lookup: CDR1 SGHAT, CDR2 FQNNGV. The chain's CDR3 is CASGGLNTEAFF. Partial CDR3 DNA: TGTGCCAGCGGGGGCCTGAACACTGAA.

For this clone: The CDR3 goes on 3 residues after the read ends, and that part is filled in from the germline J gene. The chain combines TRBV7-8 with TRBJ2-7, with 8 bases matching TRBD1. The CDR3 contains 15 residues. V dropped 5 bases and J dropped 2; count of bases not matched to a gene: 8. The germline V gene has CDR1 SGHVS and CDR2 FQNEAQ. CDR3 region: CASSPGTGLTYEQYF. Incomplete CDR3 DNA: TGTGCCAGCAGCCCGGGGACAGGCCTAACCTACGAG. The full variable domain, rest sourced from reference TRBV7-8 and TRBJ2-7, is GAGVSQSPRYKVAKRGQDVALRCDPISGHVSLFWYQQALGQGPEFLTYFQNEAQLDKSGLPSDRFFAERPEGSVSTLKIQRTQQEDSAVYLCASSPGTGLTYEQYFGPGTRLTVT.

Many counts were recorded for this clone. The read is 3 residues too short to cover the CDR3 end, so that end is filled in from the germline J gene. This rearrangement joins TRBV2 to TRBJ2-5; 13 bases map to TRBD2. The CDR3 spans 16 residues. Germline trimming cut 5 bases from V and 2 bases from J; bases unmatched to any gene: 5. Germline-derived CDR1 and CDR2 are SNHLY and FYNNEI. The CDR3 bases that were read are TGTGCCAGCAGTTGGGTACTAGCGGGAGGGCAAGAGACC. This translates into CASSWVLAGGQET. The whole CDR3 protein is CASSWVLAGGQETQYF.

This clone was seen at least ten times. The read gets to within 3 residues of the CDR3 end, and the germline J gene fills in the rest. This chain uses TRBV29-1 with TRBJ2-1, with D maybe TRBD1 (5 bases). Germline-derived CDR1 and CDR2 are SQVTM and ANQGSEA. This CDR3 comprises 12 residues. V was shortened by 1 base and J by 5 bases, with 6 bases between the two germline ends. The CDR3 here is CSVEVRDNEQFF. CDR3 bases read: TGCAGCGTTGAAGTCAGGGACAATGAG.

This clone was observed many times. The read falls 3 residues short of the CDR3 end, and the missing part is taken from the germline J gene. The rearrangement links TRBV12-3 or TRBV12-4 to TRBJ2-1; 8 bases fit TRBD1. CDR3 length: 15 amino acids. The V gene end was trimmed by 5 bases and the J gene end by 6 bases; junction bases not matched to a gene: 9. CDR3 loop: CASSPPGGSFNEQFF. The CDR3 bases that were read are TGTGCCAGCAGTCCCCCAGGGGGCAGTTTCAATGAG.

This clone was observed at least ten times. The sequence runs out 3 residues before the end of the CDR3; the remainder is reconstructed from the germline J gene. The V gene is TRBV27, the J gene TRBJ1-2; a possible D gene is TRBD1 (5 bases). The germline CDR1 and CDR2 sequences are MNHEY and SMNVEV (reference sequence). The CDR3 spans 13 residues. Trimming pared 6 bases from V and 3 bases from J, leaving 11 bases between. CDR3 loop: CASRMAGDYGYTF. The sequenced part of the CDR3 DNA is TGTGCCAGCAGAATGGCGGGGGACTATGGC.

This clone was detected many times. The read ends 3 residues before the CDR3 terminus; that terminus is restored from the germline J gene. V is TRBV2 and J is TRBJ1-1; 7 bases are shared with TRBD1. Germline loops: CDR1 SNHLY, CDR2 FYNNEI. Unmatched junction bases numbered 8, after V lost 6 bases and J lost 4 bases. The CDR3 sequence is 14 residues long. The covered CDR3 bases are TGTGCCAGCAGCCCCACGGCAGGGGGCACTGAA. As protein: CASSPTAGGTE. The CDR3 as a whole reads CASSPTAGGTEAFF.

The table lists this clone with many counts. The DNA ends 3 residues before the CDR3 does, and the rest of the CDR3 is filled in from the germline J gene. The chain combines TRBV2 with TRBJ2-2, with D maybe TRBD1 (5 bases). Germline loops: CDR1 SNHLY, CDR2 FYNNEI. Between the trimmed V and J ends, which lost 6 bases and 6 bases, there was a span of 14 bases. This CDR3 is 14 amino acids long. The CDR3 is CASSEPRDSGELFF. The sequenced part of the CDR3 DNA is TGTGCCAGCAGCGAACCCAGGGATTCCGGGGAG.